This TCR beta chain is from a study of shared clonotypes between healthy human individuals. Genomic DNA (from each subset) was split evenly across several immunoSEQ plates. Generated by immunoSEQ multiplex PCR, the TCRdb table keeps only in-frame clones and is missing some. Of under 750,000 clones listed, 72% are singletons. Concerning this clone: Its specificity is unknown.

Between the trimmed V and J ends, which lost 7 bases and 3 bases, there was a span of 28 bases. The V gene's germline CDR1 is LNHDA and CDR2 SQIVND (reference sequence). The CDR3 spans 19 residues. Study-level results: The sharing of roughly 5% of naive CD4 clonotypes was seen across a handful of donors. What naive subsets generally showed was a larger estimated richness than memory subsets showed.

The source is a woman between 25 and 40 years old in good health. This chain joins TRBV19 and TRBJ2-1; TRBD2 might be the D (5 bases). The specimen was memory CD4+ T cells sorted from blood. Stated subset: CD45RA-negative fraction. This CDR3 reads CASMSRDLVAGPRYNEQFF. As DNA, the CDR3 is TGTGCCAGTATGAGCCGGGATCTAGTGGCGGGCCCTCGCTACAATGAGCAGTTCTTC.